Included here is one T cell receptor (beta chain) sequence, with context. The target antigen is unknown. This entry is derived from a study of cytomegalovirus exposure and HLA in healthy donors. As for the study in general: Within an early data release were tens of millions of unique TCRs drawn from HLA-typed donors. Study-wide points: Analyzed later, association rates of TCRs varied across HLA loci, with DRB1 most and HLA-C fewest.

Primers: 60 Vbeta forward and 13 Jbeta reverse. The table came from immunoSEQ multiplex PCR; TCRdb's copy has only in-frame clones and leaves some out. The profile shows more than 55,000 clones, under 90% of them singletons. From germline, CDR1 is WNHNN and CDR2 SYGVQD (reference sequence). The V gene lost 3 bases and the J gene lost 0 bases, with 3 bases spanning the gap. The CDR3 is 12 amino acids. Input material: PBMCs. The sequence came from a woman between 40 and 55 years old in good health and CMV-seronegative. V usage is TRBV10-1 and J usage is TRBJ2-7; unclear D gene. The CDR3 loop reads CASSDLSYEQYF. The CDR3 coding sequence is TGCGCCAGCAGTGACCTCTCCTACGAGCAGTACTTC.